This T cell receptor (beta chain) was profiled in a study of response to subunit inactivated influenza vaccine. Study-level results: There was a suggestion from the authors that each seasonal influenza vaccination recruits few new T cells.

TCRdb reprocessed the RT-PCR reads with MiXCR, giving one entry per CDR3 protein. The table lists 200,000 to 250,000 distinct CDR3 sequences, approximately 12% of them singletons. This clonotype has only a few counts. No antigen is known for it. CDR1 SQVTM and CDR2 ANQGSEA come from the germline V gene. CDR3 size: 15 residues. J was trimmed by 3 bases and V by 1 base; bases with no gene match: 7. Specimen: non-naive T cells sorted from PBMCs, collected 14 days before vaccination. The receptor was derived from a man over 45 who received an inactivated influenza vaccine. This chain links TRBV29-1 with TRBJ2-5; 8 bases line up with TRBD2. CDR3 DNA: TGCAGCGTTGAAGGACTAGCGATACCTGAAGAGACCCAGTACTTC. It translates to CSVEGLAIPEETQYF.